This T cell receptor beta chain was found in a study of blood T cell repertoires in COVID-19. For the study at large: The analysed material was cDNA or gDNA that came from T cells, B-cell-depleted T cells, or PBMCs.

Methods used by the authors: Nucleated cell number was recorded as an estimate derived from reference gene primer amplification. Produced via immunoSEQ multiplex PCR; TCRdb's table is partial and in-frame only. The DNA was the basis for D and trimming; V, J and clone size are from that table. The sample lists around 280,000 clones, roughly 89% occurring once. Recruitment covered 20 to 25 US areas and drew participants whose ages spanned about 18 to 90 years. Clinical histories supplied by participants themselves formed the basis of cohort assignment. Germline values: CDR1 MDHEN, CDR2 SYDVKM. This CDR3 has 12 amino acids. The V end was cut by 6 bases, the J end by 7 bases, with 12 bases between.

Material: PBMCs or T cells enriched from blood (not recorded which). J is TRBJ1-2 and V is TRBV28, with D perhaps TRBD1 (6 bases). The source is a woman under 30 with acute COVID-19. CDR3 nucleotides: TGTGCCAGCAGGGCAGGGGTACGTGGCTACACCTTC. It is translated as CASRAGVRGYTF.